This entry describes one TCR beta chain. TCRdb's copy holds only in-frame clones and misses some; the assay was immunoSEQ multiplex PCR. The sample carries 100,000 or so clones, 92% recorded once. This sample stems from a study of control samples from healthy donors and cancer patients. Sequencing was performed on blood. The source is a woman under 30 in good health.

CDR3 nucleotides: TGTGCCAGCGTGGGGGTGTTAGGAGATACGCAGTATTTT. It specifies CASVGVLGDTQYF. The chain couples TRBV3-1 (or the pseudogene TRBV3-2) to TRBJ2-3, with D possibly being TRBD1 or TRBD2 (5 bases each). The V gene lost 8 bases and the J gene lost 5 bases, with 14 bases spanning the gap. Looked up from germline, CDR1 is LGHDT and CDR2 is YNNKEL (reference sequence). There are 13 residues in the CDR3.